Listed below are T cell receptor beta chains from one sample, sequenced in a study of blood T cell repertoires in COVID-19. Some clones are missing from TCRdb's copy, which holds only in-frame ones; the method was immunoSEQ multiplex PCR. The table has around 120,000 clones, around 79% seen once. Sequenced input: peripheral blood. The receptors derive from a man aged 65-85 years with acute or convalescent COVID-19. CDR3s include the opening cysteine and the closing phenylalanine or tryptophan. A D gene is named only where the DNA matches it firmly. Size is stated for part of the rows, as once, few or many counts, or as a class when the clone is expanded.

CDR3 length: 16
J gene: TRBJ2-1
V gene: TRBV14
D gene: .
clone size: .
CDR3 DNA: TGTGCCAGCAGCTACTGGGGGAGGGGGGCCCACGATGAGCAGTTCTTC
CDR3 protein: CASSYWGRGAHDEQFF

CDR3 length: 14
J gene: TRBJ1-5
V gene: TRBV6-5
D gene: .
clone size: medium-sized
CDR3 DNA: TGTGCCAGCAGTTACCAGGGGCCGGGACAGCCCCAGCATTTT
CDR3 protein: CASSYQGPGQPQHF

CDR3 length: 18
J gene: TRBJ2-2
V gene: TRBV4-3
D gene: TRBD2
clone size: .
CDR3 DNA: TGCGCCAGCAGCCAAGAACTAGCGGGGGGGCATGACACCGGGGAGCTGTTTTTT
CDR3 protein: CASSQELAGGHDTGELFF

CDR3 length: 13
J gene: TRBJ2-7
V gene: TRBV29-1
D gene: TRBD1
clone size: .
CDR3 DNA: TGCAGCGCTGGTACAGGGGATACCTACGAGCAGTACTTC
CDR3 protein: CSAGTGDTYEQYF

CDR3 length: 15
J gene: TRBJ1-6
V gene: TRBV21-1
D gene: .
clone size: .
CDR3 DNA: TGTGCCAGCAGCATTAACAGGGGGCAGGATTCACCCCTCCACTTT
CDR3 protein: CASSINRGQDSPLHF

CDR3 length: 15
J gene: TRBJ1-5
V gene: TRBV10-3
D gene: TRBD1
clone size: .
CDR3 DNA: TGTGCCATCAGCGAGACAGGGGGGGACAATCAGCCCCAGCATTTT
CDR3 protein: CAISETGGDNQPQHF

CDR3 length: 13
J gene: TRBJ1-2
V gene: TRBV5-6
D gene: .
clone size: once
CDR3 DNA: TGTGCCAGCAGCCTAGGAGTTAACTATGGCTACACCTTC
CDR3 protein: CASSLGVNYGYTF

CDR3 length: 14
J gene: TRBJ1-1
V gene: TRBV15
D gene: .
clone size: .
CDR3 DNA: TGTGCCACCAGCAGAGCCTCGGGGGAGGCTGAAGCTTTCTTT
CDR3 protein: CATSRASGEAEAFF

CDR3 length: 13
J gene: TRBJ2-1
V gene: TRBV24-1
D gene: TRBD1
clone size: .
CDR3 DNA: TGTGCCACCAGTGATCCCTGGACAGGTGAGCAGTTCTTC
CDR3 protein: CATSDPWTGEQFF

CDR3 length: 15
J gene: TRBJ2-5
V gene: TRBV5-1
D gene: TRBD1
clone size: .
CDR3 DNA: TGCGCCAGCAGCTTCCCCGGGACAGGGGATGAGACCCAGTACTTC
CDR3 protein: CASSFPGTGDETQYF

CDR3 length: 13
J gene: TRBJ1-5
V gene: TRBV7-6
D gene: .
clone size: few
CDR3 DNA: TGTGCCAGCAGCTTAGACCGGTATCAGCCCCAGCATTTT
CDR3 protein: CASSLDRYQPQHF

CDR3 length: 13
J gene: TRBJ1-2
V gene: TRBV6-5
D gene: TRBD1
clone size: .
CDR3 DNA: TGTGCCAGCAGTACCGACAGGGACTATGGCTACACCTTC
CDR3 protein: CASSTDRDYGYTF

CDR3 length: 16
J gene: TRBJ2-1
V gene: TRBV6-5
D gene: TRBD1
clone size: .
CDR3 DNA: TGTGCCAGCAGTTACGGCGGGACAGGGTATGGGAATGAGCAGTTCTTC
CDR3 protein: CASSYGGTGYGNEQFF

CDR3 length: 13
J gene: TRBJ1-4
V gene: TRBV5-1
D gene: TRBD1
clone size: few
CDR3 DNA: TGCGCCAGCAACGAACAGGGGAATGAAAAACTGTTTTTT
CDR3 protein: CASNEQGNEKLFF

CDR3 length: 16
J gene: TRBJ2-3
V gene: TRBV7-8
D gene: TRBD2
clone size: .
CDR3 DNA: TGTGCCAGCAGCTTAGCCCTAGCGGGGGGCACAGATACGCAGTATTTT
CDR3 protein: CASSLALAGGTDTQYF

CDR3 length: 16
J gene: TRBJ2-2
V gene: TRBV5-1
D gene: .
clone size: .
CDR3 DNA: TGCGCCAGCAGCTTGCTGGGACTGAGTAACACCGGGGAGCTGTTTTTT
CDR3 protein: CASSLLGLSNTGELFF

CDR3 length: 15
J gene: TRBJ1-2
V gene: TRBV6-5
D gene: TRBD1
clone size: .
CDR3 DNA: TGTGCCAGCAGACCGGGGACAGGGTACGACTATGGCTACACCTTC
CDR3 protein: CASRPGTGYDYGYTF

CDR3 length: 15
J gene: TRBJ1-2
V gene: TRBV2
D gene: .
clone size: once
CDR3 DNA: TGTGCCAGCACTCTCGAACCCAGCGCTAACTATGGCTACACCTTC
CDR3 protein: CASTLEPSANYGYTF

CDR3 length: 16
J gene: TRBJ1-2
V gene: TRBV24-1
D gene: TRBD1
clone size: .
CDR3 DNA: TGTGCCACCAGTGATGCCGGACAGGGTCCCTCCTATGGCTACACCTTC
CDR3 protein: CATSDAGQGPSYGYTF

CDR3 length: 14
J gene: TRBJ1-4
V gene: TRBV30
D gene: .
clone size: .
CDR3 DNA: TGTGCCTGGAGTGTATGGGGAGCTAATGAAAAACTGTTTTTT
CDR3 protein: CAWSVWGANEKLFF

CDR3 length: 14
J gene: TRBJ2-7
V gene: TRBV18
D gene: TRBD1
clone size: few
CDR3 DNA: TGTGCCAGCTCCGCCGGGACAGTATTCTACGAGCAGTACTTC
CDR3 protein: CASSAGTVFYEQYF

CDR3 length: 17
J gene: TRBJ2-7
V gene: TRBV15
D gene: TRBD1
clone size: .
CDR3 DNA: TGTGCCACCAGCAGAGCCACGGGGGCAGGGGGCGGTTACGAGCAGTACTTC
CDR3 protein: CATSRATGAGGGYEQYF

CDR3 length: 15
J gene: TRBJ2-3
V gene: TRBV9
D gene: TRBD2
clone size: .
CDR3 DNA: TGTGCCAGCAGCGGACTAGCGGGGGGTATAGATACGCAGTATTTT
CDR3 protein: CASSGLAGGIDTQYF

CDR3 length: 13
J gene: TRBJ1-1
V gene: TRBV29-1
D gene: .
clone size: .
CDR3 DNA: TGCAGCGTACAGGGTTCGATGAACACTGAAGCTTTCTTT
CDR3 protein: CSVQGSMNTEAFF

CDR3 length: 15
J gene: TRBJ2-7
V gene: TRBV11-2
D gene: TRBD1
clone size: few
CDR3 DNA: TGTGCCAGCAGCCCTGGACAGGGGATCTCCTACGAGCAGTACTTC
CDR3 protein: CASSPGQGISYEQYF

CDR3 length: 16
J gene: TRBJ2-1
V gene: TRBV19
D gene: TRBD1
clone size: once
CDR3 DNA: TGTGCCAGTAGTATAGCAGGGGGCTCTTCCTACAATGAGCAGTTCTTC
CDR3 protein: CASSIAGGSSYNEQFF

CDR3 length: 13
J gene: TRBJ1-2
V gene: TRBV10-3
D gene: .
clone size: .
CDR3 DNA: TGTGCCATCAGTGAGGCAGGGTACTCTGGCTACACCTTC
CDR3 protein: CAISEAGYSGYTF

CDR3 length: 14
J gene: TRBJ1-1
V gene: TRBV18
D gene: .
clone size: .
CDR3 DNA: TGTGCCAGCTCCCCCCAATCCCTGAACACTGAAGCTTTCTTT
CDR3 protein: CASSPQSLNTEAFF

CDR3 length: 16
J gene: TRBJ2-2
V gene: TRBV19
D gene: TRBD1
clone size: .
CDR3 DNA: TGTGCCAGTAGTGGACCCGGGACAGCGAACACCGGGGAGCTGTTTTTT
CDR3 protein: CASSGPGTANTGELFF

CDR3 length: 16
J gene: TRBJ1-3
V gene: TRBV6-5
D gene: TRBD1
clone size: .
CDR3 DNA: TGTGCCAGCAGTTTCCCGGGACAGGGTTCTGGAAACACCATATATTTT
CDR3 protein: CASSFPGQGSGNTIYF

CDR3 length: 13
J gene: TRBJ1-2
V gene: TRBV12-3/TRBV12-4
D gene: .
clone size: .
CDR3 DNA: TGTGCCAGCAGCCTAAACAGGGTAGAGGGCTACACCTTC
CDR3 protein: CASSLNRVEGYTF

CDR3 length: 18
J gene: TRBJ1-5
V gene: TRBV24-1
D gene: .
clone size: few
CDR3 DNA: TGTGCCACCAGTGAAGGGTTTAGAGCGGGGGTTAGCAATCAGCCCCAGCATTTT
CDR3 protein: CATSEGFRAGVSNQPQHF

CDR3 length: 13
J gene: TRBJ1-2
V gene: TRBV12-3/TRBV12-4
D gene: .
clone size: .
CDR3 DNA: TGTGCCAGCTTCCGGGGGAACGGCTATGGCTACACCTTC
CDR3 protein: CASFRGNGYGYTF

CDR3 length: 15
J gene: TRBJ1-5
V gene: TRBV10-1
D gene: .
clone size: .
CDR3 DNA: TGCGCCAGCAGTGGGGCGGACAGTCTCCATCAGCCCCAGCATTTT
CDR3 protein: CASSGADSLHQPQHF

CDR3 length: 16
J gene: TRBJ2-3
V gene: TRBV13
D gene: TRBD1
clone size: .
CDR3 DNA: TGTGCCAGCAGCATCCGACAGGGCTCGGGCACAGATACGCAGTATTTT
CDR3 protein: CASSIRQGSGTDTQYF

CDR3 length: 16
J gene: TRBJ1-2
V gene: TRBV5-1
D gene: TRBD1
clone size: .
CDR3 DNA: TGCGCCAGCAGCTTGGAAGGGACAGGGGGCTTCGATGGCTACACCTTC
CDR3 protein: CASSLEGTGGFDGYTF

CDR3 length: 12
J gene: TRBJ2-1
V gene: TRBV7-8
D gene: .
clone size: .
CDR3 DNA: TGTGCCAGCAGCCCACAGTACAATGAGCAGTTCTTC
CDR3 protein: CASSPQYNEQFF

CDR3 length: 12
J gene: TRBJ2-1
V gene: TRBV29-1
D gene: TRBD1
clone size: .
CDR3 DNA: TGCAGCGTTCAATACGACAGGGGCCGACTGGTCTTC
CDR3 protein: CSVQYDRGRLVF

CDR3 length: 11
J gene: TRBJ2-1
V gene: TRBV6-2/TRBV6-3
D gene: .
clone size: once
CDR3 DNA: TGTGCCAGCAGCCGAGACTATCTTCAGTTCTTC
CDR3 protein: CASSRDYLQFF

CDR3 length: 15
J gene: TRBJ1-2
V gene: TRBV5-1
D gene: .
clone size: .
CDR3 DNA: TGCGCCAGCAGCGGCGACTACAGGGCTTACTATGGCTACACCTTC
CDR3 protein: CASSGDYRAYYGYTF

CDR3 length: 17
J gene: TRBJ1-5
V gene: TRBV7-2
D gene: TRBD1
clone size: few
CDR3 DNA: TGTGCCAGCAGCCAATCAGGGGGCCATGGTCTGTATCAGCCCCAGCATTTT
CDR3 protein: CASSQSGGHGLYQPQHF

CDR3 length: 18
J gene: TRBJ2-2
V gene: TRBV18
D gene: TRBD1
clone size: .
CDR3 DNA: TGTGCCAGCTCACCACTTCAAAACAGGGGGCTGAACACCGGGGAGCTGTTTTTT
CDR3 protein: CASSPLQNRGLNTGELFF

CDR3 length: 15
J gene: TRBJ2-1
V gene: TRBV4-3
D gene: .
clone size: .
CDR3 DNA: TGCGCCAGCAGCCAAGAGGGGAGCTCCTACAATGAGCAGTTCTTC
CDR3 protein: CASSQEGSSYNEQFF

CDR3 length: 12
J gene: TRBJ2-1
V gene: TRBV29-1
D gene: .
clone size: .
CDR3 DNA: TGCAGCGTTGACAGGCAGTACAATGAGCAGTTCTTC
CDR3 protein: CSVDRQYNEQFF

CDR3 length: 14
J gene: TRBJ2-1
V gene: TRBV9
D gene: TRBD2
clone size: .
CDR3 DNA: TGTGCCAGCAGCGTTTGGACTAGCGCGAATGAGCAGTTCTTC
CDR3 protein: CASSVWTSANEQFF

CDR3 length: 14
J gene: TRBJ1-2
V gene: TRBV14
D gene: .
clone size: .
CDR3 DNA: TGTGCCAGCAGCAAAAGAGGTGGCGGCTATGGCTACACCTTC
CDR3 protein: CASSKRGGGYGYTF

CDR3 length: 15
J gene: TRBJ1-3
V gene: TRBV19
D gene: .
clone size: .
CDR3 DNA: TGTGCCAGTAGTTTCCAGGGAGGCTCTGGAAACACCATATATTTT
CDR3 protein: CASSFQGGSGNTIYF

CDR3 length: 14
J gene: TRBJ2-1
V gene: TRBV7-7
D gene: TRBD2
clone size: .
CDR3 DNA: TGTGCCAGCAGTTCCACTACTAGCGGGGGGGAGCAGTTCTTC
CDR3 protein: CASSSTTSGGEQFF

CDR3 length: 15
J gene: TRBJ2-3
V gene: TRBV7-9
D gene: .
clone size: .
CDR3 DNA: TGTGCCAGCAGCATGAGACGGACAGGCACAGATACGCAGTATTTT
CDR3 protein: CASSMRRTGTDTQYF

CDR3 length: 13
J gene: TRBJ2-7
V gene: TRBV24-1
D gene: TRBD2
clone size: .
CDR3 DNA: TGTGCCACCAGTGCCCGGGGGAGGGACGAGCAGTACTTC
CDR3 protein: CATSARGRDEQYF

CDR3 length: 16
J gene: TRBJ2-5
V gene: TRBV4-1
D gene: .
clone size: .
CDR3 DNA: TGCGCCAGCAGCCAAGATGGGGGGGCGCGTCAAGAGACCCAGTACTTC
CDR3 protein: CASSQDGGARQETQYF

CDR3 length: 15
J gene: TRBJ2-7
V gene: TRBV20-1
D gene: TRBD2
clone size: .
CDR3 DNA: TGCAGTGCTAGTTTGGCCGAGCGGGGTTCGTACGAGCAGTACTTC
CDR3 protein: CSASLAERGSYEQYF